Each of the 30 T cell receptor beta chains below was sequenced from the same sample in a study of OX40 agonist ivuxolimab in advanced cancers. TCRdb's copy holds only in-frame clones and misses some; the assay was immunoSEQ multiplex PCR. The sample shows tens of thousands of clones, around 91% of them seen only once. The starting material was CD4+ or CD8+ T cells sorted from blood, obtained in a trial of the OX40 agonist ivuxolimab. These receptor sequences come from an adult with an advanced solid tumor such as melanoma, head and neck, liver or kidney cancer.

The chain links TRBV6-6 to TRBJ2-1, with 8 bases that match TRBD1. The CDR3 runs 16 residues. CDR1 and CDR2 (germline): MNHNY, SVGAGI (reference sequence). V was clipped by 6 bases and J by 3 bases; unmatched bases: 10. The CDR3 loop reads CASSYLGQGVYNEQFF. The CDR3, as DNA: TGTGCCAGCAGCTATCTAGGACAGGGAGTCTACAATGAGCAGTTCTTC.

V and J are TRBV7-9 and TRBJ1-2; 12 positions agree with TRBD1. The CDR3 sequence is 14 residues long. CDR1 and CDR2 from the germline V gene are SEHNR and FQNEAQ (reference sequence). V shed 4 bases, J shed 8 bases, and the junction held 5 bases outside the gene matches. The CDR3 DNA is TGTGCCAGCAGCTCGGGACAGGGGGCCCGGGGCTACACCTTC. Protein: CASSSGQGARGYTF.

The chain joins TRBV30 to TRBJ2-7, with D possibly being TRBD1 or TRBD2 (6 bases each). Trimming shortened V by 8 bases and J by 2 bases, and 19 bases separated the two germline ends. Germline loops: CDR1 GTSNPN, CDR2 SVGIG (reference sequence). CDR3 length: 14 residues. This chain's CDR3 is CAGGGGTNPYEQYF. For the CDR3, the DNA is TGTGCCGGAGGTGGAGGGACAAATCCCTACGAGCAGTACTTC.

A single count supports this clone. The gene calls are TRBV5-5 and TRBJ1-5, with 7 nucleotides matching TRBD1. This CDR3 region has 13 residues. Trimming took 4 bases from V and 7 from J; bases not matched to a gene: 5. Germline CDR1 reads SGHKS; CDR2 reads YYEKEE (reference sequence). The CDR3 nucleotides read TGTGCCAGCAGCACACTACAGGGGCAGCCCCAGCATTTT. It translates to CASSTLQGQPQHF.

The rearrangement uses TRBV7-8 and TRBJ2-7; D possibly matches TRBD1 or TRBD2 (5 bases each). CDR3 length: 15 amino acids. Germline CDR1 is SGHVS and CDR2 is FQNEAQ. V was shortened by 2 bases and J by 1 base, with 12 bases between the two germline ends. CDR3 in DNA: TGTGCCAGCAGCTTATTGGACACGGGATCCTACGAGCAGTACTTC. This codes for CASSLLDTGSYEQYF.

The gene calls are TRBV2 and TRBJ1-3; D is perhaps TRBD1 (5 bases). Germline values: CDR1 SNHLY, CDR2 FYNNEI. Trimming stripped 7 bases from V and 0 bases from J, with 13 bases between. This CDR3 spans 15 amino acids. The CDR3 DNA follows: TGTGCCAGCACAAGGGACGGCGGCTCTGGAAACACCATATATTTT. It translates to CASTRDGGSGNTIYF.

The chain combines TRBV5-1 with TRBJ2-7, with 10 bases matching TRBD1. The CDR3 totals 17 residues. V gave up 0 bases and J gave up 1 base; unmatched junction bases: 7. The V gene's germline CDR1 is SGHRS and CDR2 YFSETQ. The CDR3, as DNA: TGCGCCAGCAGCTTGGATTGGCCGGGACAGGGGTCCTACGAGCAGTACTTC. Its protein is CASSLDWPGQGSYEQYF.

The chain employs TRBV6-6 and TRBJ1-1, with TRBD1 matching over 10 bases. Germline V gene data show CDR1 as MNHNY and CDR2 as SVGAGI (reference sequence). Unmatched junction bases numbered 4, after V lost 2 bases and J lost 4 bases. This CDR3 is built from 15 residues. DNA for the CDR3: TGTGCCAGCAGTTACGGGACAGGGGTGGGCACTGAAGCTTTCTTT. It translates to CASSYGTGVGTEAFF.

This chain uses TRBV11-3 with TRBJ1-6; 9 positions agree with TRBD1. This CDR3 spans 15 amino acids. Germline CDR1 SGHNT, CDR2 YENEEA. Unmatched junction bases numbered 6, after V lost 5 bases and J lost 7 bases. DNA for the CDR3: TGTGCCAGCAGCCAGGGACAGGGATTGAATTCACCCCTCCACTTT. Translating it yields CASSQGQGLNSPLHF.

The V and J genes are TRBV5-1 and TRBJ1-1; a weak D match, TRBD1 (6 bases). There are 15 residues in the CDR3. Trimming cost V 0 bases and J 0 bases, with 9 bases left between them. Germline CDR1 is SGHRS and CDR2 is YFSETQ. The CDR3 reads CASSLGTVMNTEAFF. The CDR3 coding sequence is TGCGCCAGCAGCTTGGGGACAGTCATGAACACTGAAGCTTTCTTT.

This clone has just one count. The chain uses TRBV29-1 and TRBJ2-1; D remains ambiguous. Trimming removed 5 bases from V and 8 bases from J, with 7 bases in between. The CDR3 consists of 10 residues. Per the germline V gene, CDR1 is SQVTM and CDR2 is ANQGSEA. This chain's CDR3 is CSVQKYEQFF. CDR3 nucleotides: TGCAGCGTTCAAAAGTATGAGCAGTTCTTC.

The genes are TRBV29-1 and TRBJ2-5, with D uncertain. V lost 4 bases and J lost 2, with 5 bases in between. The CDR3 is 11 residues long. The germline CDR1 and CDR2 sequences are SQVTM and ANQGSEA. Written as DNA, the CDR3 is TGCAGCGTTGTTTTACAAGAGACCCAGTACTTC. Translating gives CSVVLQETQYF.

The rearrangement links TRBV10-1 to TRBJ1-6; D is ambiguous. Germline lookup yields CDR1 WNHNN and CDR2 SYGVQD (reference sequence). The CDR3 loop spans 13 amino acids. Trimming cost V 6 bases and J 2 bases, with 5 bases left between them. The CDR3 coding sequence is TGCGCCAGCAGACAGACCTATAATTCACCCCTCCACTTT. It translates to CASRQTYNSPLHF.

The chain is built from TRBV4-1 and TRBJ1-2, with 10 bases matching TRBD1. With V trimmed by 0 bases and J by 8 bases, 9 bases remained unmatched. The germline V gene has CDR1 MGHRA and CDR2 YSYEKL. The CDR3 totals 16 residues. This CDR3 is CASSQEGDRGKGGYTF. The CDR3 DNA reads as TGCGCCAGCAGCCAAGAGGGGGACAGGGGAAAAGGGGGCTACACCTTC.

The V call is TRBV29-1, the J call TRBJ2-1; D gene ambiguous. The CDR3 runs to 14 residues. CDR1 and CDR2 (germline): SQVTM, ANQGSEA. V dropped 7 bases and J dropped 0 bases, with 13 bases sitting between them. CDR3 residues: CSASPRSSYNEQFF. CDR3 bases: TGCAGCGCATCTCCACGTAGCTCCTACAATGAGCAGTTCTTC.

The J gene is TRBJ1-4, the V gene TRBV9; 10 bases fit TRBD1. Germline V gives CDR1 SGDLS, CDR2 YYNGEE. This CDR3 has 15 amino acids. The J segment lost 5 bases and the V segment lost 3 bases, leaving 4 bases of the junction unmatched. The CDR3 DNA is TGTGCCAGCAGCGCTTGGGGACAGGGGAATGAAAAACTGTTTTTT. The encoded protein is CASSAWGQGNEKLFF.

The CDR3 DNA sequence: TGTGCCAGCAGCCAAGGGTCGGGGGCTAGCACAGATACGCAGTATTTT. It is translated as CASSQGSGASTDTQYF. J is TRBJ2-3 and V is TRBV4-2, with D perhaps assigned TRBD1 or TRBD2 (6 bases each). The CDR3 contains 16 residues. Germline CDR1 and CDR2: LGHNA and YNFKEQ. The V and J ends lost 1 base and 0 bases respectively, with 11 bases between them.

Here the CDR3 DNA reads TGTGCCAGCAAACAGCCGGGACAGGGCAATGGCTACACCTTC. It encodes CASKQPGQGNGYTF. This chain connects TRBV2 to TRBJ1-2, with 9 bases that match TRBD1. CDR1 is SNHLY and CDR2 is FYNNEI in the germline V gene. Trimming removed 7 bases from V and 6 bases from J; junction bases left unmatched: 9. The CDR3 sequence is 14 residues long.

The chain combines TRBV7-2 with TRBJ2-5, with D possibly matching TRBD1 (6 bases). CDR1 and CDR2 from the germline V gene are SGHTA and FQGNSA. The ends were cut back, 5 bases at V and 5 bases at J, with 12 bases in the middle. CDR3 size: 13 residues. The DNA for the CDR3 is TGTGCCAGCAGCCGGACAGTGGGGGAGACCCAGTACTTC. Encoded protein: CASSRTVGETQYF. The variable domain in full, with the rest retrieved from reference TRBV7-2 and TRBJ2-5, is GAGVSQSPSNKVTEKGKDVELRCDPISGHTALYWYRQSLGQGLEFLIYFQGNSAPDKSGLPSDRFSAERTGGSVSTLTIQRTQQEDSAVYLCASSRTVGETQYFGPGTRLLVL.

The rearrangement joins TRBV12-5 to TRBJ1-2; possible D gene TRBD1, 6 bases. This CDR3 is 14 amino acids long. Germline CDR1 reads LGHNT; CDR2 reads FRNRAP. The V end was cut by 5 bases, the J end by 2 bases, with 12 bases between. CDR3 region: CASGVGTFNYGYTF. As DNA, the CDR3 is TGTGCTAGTGGTGTAGGGACATTCAACTATGGCTACACCTTC.

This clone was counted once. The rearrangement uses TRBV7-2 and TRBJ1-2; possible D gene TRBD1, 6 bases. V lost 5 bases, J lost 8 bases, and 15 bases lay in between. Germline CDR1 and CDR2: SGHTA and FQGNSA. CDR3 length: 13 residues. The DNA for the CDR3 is TGTGCCAGCAGCCGAGGGGCAGGGGACGGCTACACCTTC. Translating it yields CASSRGAGDGYTF.

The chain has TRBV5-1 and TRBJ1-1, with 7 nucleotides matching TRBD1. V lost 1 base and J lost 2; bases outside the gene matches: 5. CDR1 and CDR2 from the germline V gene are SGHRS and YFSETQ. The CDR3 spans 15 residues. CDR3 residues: CASSLREGANTEAFF. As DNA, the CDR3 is TGCGCCAGCAGCTTGAGGGAGGGGGCTAACACTGAAGCTTTCTTT.

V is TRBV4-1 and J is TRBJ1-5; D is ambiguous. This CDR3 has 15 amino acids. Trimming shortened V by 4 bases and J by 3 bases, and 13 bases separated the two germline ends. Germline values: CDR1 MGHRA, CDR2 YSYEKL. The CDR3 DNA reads TGCGCCAGCAGCCCCACGGCCCCCAACAATCAGCCCCAGCATTTT. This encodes CASSPTAPNNQPQHF.

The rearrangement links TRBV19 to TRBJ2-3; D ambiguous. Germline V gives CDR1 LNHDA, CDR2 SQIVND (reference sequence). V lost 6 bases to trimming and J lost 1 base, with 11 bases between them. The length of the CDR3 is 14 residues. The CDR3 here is CASRDKSGTDTQYF. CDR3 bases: TGTGCCAGTAGAGATAAATCGGGCACAGATACGCAGTATTTT.

The CDR3 is CASSRDSNQPQHF. In DNA, the CDR3 is TGTGCCAGCAGTCGAGACAGTAATCAGCCCCAGCATTTT. The chain has TRBV28 and TRBJ1-5; perhaps TRBD1 as D (5 bases). Trimming cost V 5 bases and J 4 bases, with 9 bases left between them. Per the germline V gene, CDR1 is MDHEN and CDR2 is SYDVKM. The CDR3 contains 13 residues.

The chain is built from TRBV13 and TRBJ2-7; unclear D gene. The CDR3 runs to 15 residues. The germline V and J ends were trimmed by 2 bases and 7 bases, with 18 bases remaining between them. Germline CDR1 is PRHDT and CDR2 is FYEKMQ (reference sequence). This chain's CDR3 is CASSLLGQLSQEQYF. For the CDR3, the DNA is TGTGCCAGCAGCTTATTAGGGCAATTATCTCAGGAGCAGTACTTC.

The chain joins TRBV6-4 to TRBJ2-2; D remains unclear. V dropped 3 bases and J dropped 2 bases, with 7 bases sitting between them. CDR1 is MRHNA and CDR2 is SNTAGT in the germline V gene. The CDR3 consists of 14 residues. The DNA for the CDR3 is TGTGCCAGCAGTGAAACACGCAACACCGGGGAGCTGTTTTTT. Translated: CASSETRNTGELFF.

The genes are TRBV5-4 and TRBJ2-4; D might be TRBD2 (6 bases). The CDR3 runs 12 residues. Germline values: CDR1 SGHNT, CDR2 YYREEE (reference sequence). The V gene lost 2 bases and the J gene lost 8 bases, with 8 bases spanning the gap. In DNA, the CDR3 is TGTGCCAGCAGCTTCGGGGGTGACATTCAGTACTTC. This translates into CASSFGGDIQYF. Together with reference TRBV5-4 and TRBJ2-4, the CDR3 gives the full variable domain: ETGVTQSPTHLIKTRGQQVTLRCSSQSGHNTVSWYQQALGQGPQFIFQYYREEENGRGNFPPRFSGLQFPNYSSELNVNALELDDSALYLCASSFGGDIQYFGAGTRLSVL.

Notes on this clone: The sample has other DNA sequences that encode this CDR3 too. Here the CDR3 DNA reads TGTGCCAGCAGTTTGCTCAATCAGCCCCAGCATTTT. It is translated as CASSLLNQPQHF. The chain is built from TRBV28 and TRBJ1-5, with D uncertain. The germline V gene has CDR1 MDHEN and CDR2 SYDVKM. The V end was cut by 3 bases, the J end by 3 bases, with 3 bases between. This CDR3 contains 12 residues.

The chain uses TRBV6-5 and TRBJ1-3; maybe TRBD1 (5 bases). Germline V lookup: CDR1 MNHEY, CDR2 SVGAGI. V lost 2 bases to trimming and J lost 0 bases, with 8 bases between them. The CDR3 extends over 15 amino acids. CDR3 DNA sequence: TGTGCCAGCAGTTACGACAGCAACTCTGGAAACACCATATATTTT. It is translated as CASSYDSNSGNTIYF.